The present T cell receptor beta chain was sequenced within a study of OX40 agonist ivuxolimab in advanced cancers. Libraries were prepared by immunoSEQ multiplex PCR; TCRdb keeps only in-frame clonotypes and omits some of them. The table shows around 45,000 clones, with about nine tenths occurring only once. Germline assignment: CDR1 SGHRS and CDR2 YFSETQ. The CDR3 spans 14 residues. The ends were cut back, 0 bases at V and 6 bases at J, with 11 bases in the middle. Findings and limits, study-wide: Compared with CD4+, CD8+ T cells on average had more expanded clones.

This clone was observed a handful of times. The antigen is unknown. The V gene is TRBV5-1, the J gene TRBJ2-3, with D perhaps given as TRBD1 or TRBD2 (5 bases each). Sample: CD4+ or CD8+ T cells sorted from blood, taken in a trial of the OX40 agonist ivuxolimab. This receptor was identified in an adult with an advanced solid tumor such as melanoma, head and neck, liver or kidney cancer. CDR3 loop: CASSLGGIKDTQYF. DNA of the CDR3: TGCGCCAGCAGCTTGGGGGGGATTAAGGATACGCAGTATTTT.